Presented here are 11 T cell receptor beta chains from one specimen sequenced in a study of blood T cell repertoires in COVID-19. Profiling relied on immunoSEQ multiplex PCR, and the TCRdb table lists in-frame clones only, not all of them. The sample records roughly 250,000 clones, 84% being singletons. Sample: peripheral blood. The receptors here all came from a human donor in a cohort sampled during active COVID-19.

This chain links TRBV7-2 with TRBJ1-5; 9 bases fit TRBD1. This CDR3 has 17 amino acids. The junction had 12 bases not matched to a gene; V was cut back by 4 bases and J by 5 bases. Germline V gene lookup returns CDR1 SGHTA and CDR2 FQGNSA. CDR3 loop: CASSSGTGFYYDQPQHF. The DNA for the CDR3 is TGTGCCAGCAGCTCCGGGACAGGGTTCTATTACGATCAGCCCCAGCATTTT.

The chain recombines TRBV19 with TRBJ2-6; D might be TRBD1 (6 bases). V was trimmed by 5 bases and J by 4 bases, leaving 15 bases between them. CDR3 length: 16 residues. The germline CDR1 and CDR2 sequences are LNHDA and SQIVND (reference sequence). CDR3 DNA: TGTGCCAGTAGTGTTTACAGGGCGTCGGGGGCCAACGTCCTGACTTTC. It codes for CASSVYRASGANVLTF.

The rearrangement joins TRBV29-1 to TRBJ2-4; 7 positions agree with TRBD2. V lost 8 bases to trimming and J lost 0 bases; unmatched junction nucleotides: 31. The CDR3 loop spans 22 amino acids. CDR1 SQVTM and CDR2 ANQGSEA come from the germline V gene. The CDR3 nucleotides are TGCAGCCCCAGCGGGGATCGGCTATACAAATCGCTAAGGTGGGTAGCCAAAAACATTCAGTACTTC. Encoded protein: CSPSGDRLYKSLRWVAKNIQYF.

In its sample, this clone was seen a few times. This chain uses TRBV21-1 with TRBJ2-7; the D call in the table, TRBD1, was not verified against the DNA. TRBV21-1 is an annotated pseudogene. This CDR3 has 13 residues. CDR3 in amino acids: CASTQGRAYEQYF. The CDR3 DNA reads as TGTGCCAGCACGCAGGGGCGGGCCTACGAGCAGTACTTC.

The V call is TRBV6-5, the J call TRBJ2-1; weak D call: TRBD1 (6 bases). The CDR3 totals 14 residues. Germline CDR1 reads MNHEY; CDR2 reads SVGAGI. Trimming took 2 bases from V and 4 from J, leaving 9 bases between them. CDR3: CASSYEGTYNEQFF. CDR3 bases: TGTGCCAGCAGTTACGAGGGGACATACAATGAGCAGTTCTTC.

The chain recombines TRBV6-6 with TRBJ2-7, with a possible D match to TRBD1 (7 bases). Trimming took 8 bases from V and 4 from J, leaving 12 bases between them. The CDR3 spans 12 residues. The V gene's germline CDR1 is MNHNY and CDR2 SVGAGI (reference sequence). CDR3 nucleotides: TGTGCCAGCTCAGGGGGGAGATACGAGCAGTACTTC. Translating gives CASSGGRYEQYF.

This chain joins TRBV3-1 (or the pseudogene TRBV3-2) and TRBJ1-1, with D maybe TRBD1 (6 bases). V was shortened by 1 base and J by 1 base, with 10 bases between the two germline ends. The CDR3 is 15 amino acids. Per germline, CDR1 LGHDT and CDR2 YNNKEL (reference sequence). In nucleotides, the CDR3 is TGTGCCAGCAGCCAAGGTTCGGACAGGAACACTGAAGCTTTCTTT. This translates into CASSQGSDRNTEAFF.

The chain combines TRBV5-1 with TRBJ2-3; 8 nucleotides match TRBD2. The V segment lost 1 base and the J segment 1 base; nucleotides outside the gene matches: 11. The CDR3 has 18 amino acids. Per the germline V gene, CDR1 is SGHRS and CDR2 is YFSETQ. CDR3: CASSLSSGGRTGTDTQYF. CDR3 nucleotides: TGCGCCAGCAGCTTGTCCTCGGGGGGGCGGACCGGCACAGATACGCAGTATTTT.

The rearrangement links TRBV2 to TRBJ2-5, with 8 bases lining up with TRBD1. This CDR3 region has 16 residues. Germline V lookup: CDR1 SNHLY, CDR2 FYNNEI. The V gene end was trimmed by 6 bases and the J gene end by 4 bases; junction bases not matched to a gene: 13. The CDR3 loop is CASSHIDRGEGETQYF. The CDR3 region has the DNA TGTGCCAGCAGCCATATCGACAGGGGAGAGGGAGAGACCCAGTACTTC.

The chain is built from TRBV29-1 and TRBJ1-1; TRBD1 matches at 8 bases. V gave up 6 bases and J gave up 4 bases; unmatched junction bases: 4. This CDR3 has 12 residues. Germline V gives CDR1 SQVTM, CDR2 ANQGSEA. Here the CDR3 reads CSVRTGRTEAFF. DNA of the CDR3: TGCAGCGTAAGGACAGGGCGCACTGAAGCTTTCTTT.

The genes are TRBV5-6 and TRBJ2-5; tentatively, D is TRBD1 (5 bases). The germline gives CDR1 SGHDT, CDR2 YYEEEE. Trimming took 2 bases from V and 7 from J, leaving 12 bases between them. The CDR3 consists of 13 residues. The CDR3 bases are TGTGCCAGCAGCTTTGGGGCCCAGGGGACCCAGTACTTC. Its protein is CASSFGAQGTQYF.